This passage covers 11 T cell receptor beta chains from one sample sequenced in a study of spatial heterogeneity in lung cancer. Time point reported: blood at routine non-recurrence follow-up after resection. TCRdb re-derived calls from the 5' RACE reads in MiXCR, one entry per CDR3 protein. This table holds 110,000 or so distinct CDR3 sequences, roughly 10% found once. Here the sequenced sample was PBMCs, taken at follow-up. Every receptor here comes from a female donor with early-stage non-small cell lung cancer.

The chain uses TRBV29-1 and TRBJ1-4; maybe TRBD1 (6 bases). Germline V gives CDR1 SQVTM, CDR2 ANQGSEA. Trimming shortened V by 3 bases and J by 8 bases, and 13 bases separated the two germline ends. The CDR3 has 13 residues. This CDR3 is CSVDSGRGEKLFF. The DNA of the CDR3 is TGCAGCGTTGATTCCGGGAGGGGGGAAAAACTGTTTTTT.

This clonotype has ten or more counts. This chain connects TRBV27 to TRBJ2-4; D is unresolved. Trimming took off 5 bases at V and 1 base at J, with 18 bases between the two ends. The V gene's germline CDR1 is MNHEY and CDR2 SMNVEV (reference sequence). The CDR3 totals 17 residues. This CDR3 reads CASSPSVWDEAKNIQYF. The CDR3 nucleotides read TGTGCCAGCAGTCCCTCCGTATGGGATGAGGCCAAAAACATTCAGTACTTC.

In its sample, this clonotype was seen many times. The V call is TRBV3-1, the J call TRBJ2-7; weak D call: TRBD1 (5 bases). V was clipped by 5 bases and J by 4 bases, with 12 bases between them. Germline V gene sequence: CDR1 LGHDT, CDR2 YNNKEL (reference sequence). This CDR3 comprises 13 residues. In nucleotides, the CDR3 is TGTGCCAGCAGCATCAGGGTCGTTTACGAGCAGTACGTC. Amino acids: CASSIRVVYEQYV.

In its sample, this clonotype was seen a few times. The J gene is TRBJ1-4, the V gene TRBV10-3; D gene ambiguous. The CDR3 extends over 15 amino acids. V was cut by 4 bases and J by 3 bases, with 12 bases left in between. Germline loops: CDR1 ENHRY, CDR2 SYGVKD. CDR3 residues: CAISGSGKPNEKLFF. The CDR3, as DNA: TGTGCCATCAGTGGATCGGGAAAGCCTAATGAAAAACTGTTTTTT.

In regard to this clonotype: This may stem from a read error, because a much larger clone lies one nucleotide away. The chain has TRBV5-1 and TRBJ2-7; D may correspond to TRBD1 or TRBD2 (5 bases each). Germline CDR1 is SGHRS and CDR2 is YFSETQ. This CDR3 is built from 14 residues. The CDR3 here is CANSLEGDLYEQYF. CDR3 bases: TGCGCCAACAGCTTGGAAGGGGACCTCTACGAGCAGTACTTC.

V is TRBV19 and J is TRBJ2-7, with 12 bases fitting TRBD2. The CDR3 extends over 13 amino acids. In germline, CDR1 is LNHDA, CDR2 SQIVND (reference sequence). V was pared by 5 bases and J by 6 bases, with 2 bases of the junction left unmatched. The CDR3 loop is CASSAGLAGEQYF. The CDR3 coding sequence is TGTGCCAGTAGTGCGGGACTAGCGGGCGAGCAGTACTTC.

This chain uses TRBV7-3 with TRBJ2-3; a possible D gene is TRBD2 (7 bases). V lost 5 bases and J lost 1, with 13 bases in between. CDR3 size: 15 residues. The V gene's germline CDR1 is SGHTA and CDR2 FQGTGA. The CDR3 spells CASSPIGGGTDTQYF. The CDR3 region has the DNA TGTGCCAGCAGCCCTATAGGGGGGGGCACAGATACGCAGTATTTT. Combining the CDR3 with reference TRBV7-3 and TRBJ2-3 gives the whole variable domain GAGVSQTPSNKVTEKGKYVELRCDPISGHTALYWYRQSLGQGPEFLIYFQGTGAADDSGLPNDRFFAVRPEGSVSTLKIQRTERGDSAVYLCASSPIGGGTDTQYFGPGTRLTVL.

This clonotype was seen a handful of times. The chain employs TRBV20-1 and TRBJ2-2; no clear D gene. Germline lookup yields CDR1 DFQATT and CDR2 SNEGSKA (reference sequence). CDR3 size: 12 residues. Trimming pared 6 bases from V and 1 base from J, leaving 6 bases between. CDR3 region: CSARKNTGELFF. The DNA for the CDR3 is TGCAGTGCCCGTAAGAACACCGGGGAGCTGTTTTTT.

At least ten counts were recorded for this clonotype. This chain joins TRBV19 and TRBJ1-1; 8 positions match TRBD1. The ends lost 1 base at V and 1 base at J; junction bases unmatched: 5. Germline CDR1 reads LNHDA; CDR2 reads SQIVND (reference sequence). CDR3 length equals 16 residues. The CDR3 loop is CASSIGTGNRNTEAFF. CDR3 nucleotide sequence: TGTGCCAGTAGTATAGGGACAGGGAATCGGAACACTGAAGCTTTCTTT. Using reference TRBV19 and TRBJ1-1 for the parts outside the CDR3, the full variable domain is DGGITQSPKYLFRKEGQNVTLSCEQNLNHDAMYWYRQDPGQGLRLIYYSQIVNDFQKGDIAEGYSVSREKKESFPLTVTSAQKNPTAFYLCASSIGTGNRNTEAFFGQGTRLTVV.

This clonotype was picked up a small number of times. This clone may be a read error of a much larger clone one base away. The V and J genes are TRBV7-9 and TRBJ1-2; D ambiguous. Germline V gene data show CDR1 as SEHNR and CDR2 as FQNEAQ (reference sequence). CDR3 length equals 12 residues. Trimming pared 5 bases from V and 7 bases from J, leaving 11 bases between. CDR3 protein: CASSVEGGGYTF. The DNA for the CDR3 is TGTGCCAGCAGCGTAGAAGGTGGTGGCTACACCTTC.

This clonotype has only a few counts. The CDR3 is CATSCSYYSNQPQHF. The CDR3 DNA follows: TGTGCCACCAGCTGCAGCTACTATAGCAATCAGCCCCAGCATTTT. V is TRBV21-1 and J is TRBJ1-5. TRBV21-1 is tagged as a pseudogene. The CDR3 has 15 amino acids.